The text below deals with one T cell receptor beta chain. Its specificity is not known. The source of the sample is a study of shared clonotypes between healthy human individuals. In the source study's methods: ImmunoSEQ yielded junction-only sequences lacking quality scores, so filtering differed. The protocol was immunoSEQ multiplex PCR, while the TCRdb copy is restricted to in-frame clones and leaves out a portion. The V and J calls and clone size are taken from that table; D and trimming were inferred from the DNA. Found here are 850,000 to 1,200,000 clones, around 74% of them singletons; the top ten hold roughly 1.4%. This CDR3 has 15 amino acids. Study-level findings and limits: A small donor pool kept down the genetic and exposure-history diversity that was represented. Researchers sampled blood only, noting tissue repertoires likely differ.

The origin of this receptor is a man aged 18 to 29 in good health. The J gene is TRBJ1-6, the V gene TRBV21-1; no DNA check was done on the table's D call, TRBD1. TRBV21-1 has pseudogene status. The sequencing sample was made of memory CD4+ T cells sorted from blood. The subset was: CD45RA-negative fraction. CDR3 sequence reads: CASSAIDRGESPLHF. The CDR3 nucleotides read TGTGCCAGCAGCGCCATAGACAGGGGCGAATCACCCCTCCACTTT.